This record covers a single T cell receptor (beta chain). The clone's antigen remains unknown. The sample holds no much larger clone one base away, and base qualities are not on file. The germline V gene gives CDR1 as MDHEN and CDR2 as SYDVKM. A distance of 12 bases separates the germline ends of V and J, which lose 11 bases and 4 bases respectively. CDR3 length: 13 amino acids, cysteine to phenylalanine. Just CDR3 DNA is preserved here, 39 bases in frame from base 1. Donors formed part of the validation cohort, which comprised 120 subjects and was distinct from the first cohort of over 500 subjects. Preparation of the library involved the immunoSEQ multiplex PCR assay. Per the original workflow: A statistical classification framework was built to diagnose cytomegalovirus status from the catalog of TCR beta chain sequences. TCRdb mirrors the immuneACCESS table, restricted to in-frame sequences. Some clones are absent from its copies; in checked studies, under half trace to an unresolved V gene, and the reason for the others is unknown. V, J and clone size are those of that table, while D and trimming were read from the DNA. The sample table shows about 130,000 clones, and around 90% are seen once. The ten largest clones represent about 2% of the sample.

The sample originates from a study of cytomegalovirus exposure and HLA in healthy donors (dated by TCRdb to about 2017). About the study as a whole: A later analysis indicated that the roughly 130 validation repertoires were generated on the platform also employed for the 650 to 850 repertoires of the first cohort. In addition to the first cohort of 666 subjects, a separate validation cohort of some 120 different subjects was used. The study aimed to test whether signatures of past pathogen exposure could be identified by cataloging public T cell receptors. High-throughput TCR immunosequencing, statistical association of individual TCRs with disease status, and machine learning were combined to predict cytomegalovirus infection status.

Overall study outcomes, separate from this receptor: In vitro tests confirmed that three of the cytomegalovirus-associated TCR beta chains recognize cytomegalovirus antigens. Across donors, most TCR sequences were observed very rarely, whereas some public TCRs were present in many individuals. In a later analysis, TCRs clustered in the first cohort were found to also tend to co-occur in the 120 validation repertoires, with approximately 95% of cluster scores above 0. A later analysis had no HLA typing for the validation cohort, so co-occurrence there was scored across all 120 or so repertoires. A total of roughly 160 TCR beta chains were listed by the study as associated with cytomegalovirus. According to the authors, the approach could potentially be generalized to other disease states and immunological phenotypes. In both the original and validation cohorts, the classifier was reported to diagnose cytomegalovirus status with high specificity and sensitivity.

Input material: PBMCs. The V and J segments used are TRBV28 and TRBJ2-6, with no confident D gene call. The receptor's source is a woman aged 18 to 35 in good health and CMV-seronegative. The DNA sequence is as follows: TGTGCCTCCCTATATCCCGGGGCCAACGTCCTGACTTTC. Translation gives CASLYPGANVLTF.